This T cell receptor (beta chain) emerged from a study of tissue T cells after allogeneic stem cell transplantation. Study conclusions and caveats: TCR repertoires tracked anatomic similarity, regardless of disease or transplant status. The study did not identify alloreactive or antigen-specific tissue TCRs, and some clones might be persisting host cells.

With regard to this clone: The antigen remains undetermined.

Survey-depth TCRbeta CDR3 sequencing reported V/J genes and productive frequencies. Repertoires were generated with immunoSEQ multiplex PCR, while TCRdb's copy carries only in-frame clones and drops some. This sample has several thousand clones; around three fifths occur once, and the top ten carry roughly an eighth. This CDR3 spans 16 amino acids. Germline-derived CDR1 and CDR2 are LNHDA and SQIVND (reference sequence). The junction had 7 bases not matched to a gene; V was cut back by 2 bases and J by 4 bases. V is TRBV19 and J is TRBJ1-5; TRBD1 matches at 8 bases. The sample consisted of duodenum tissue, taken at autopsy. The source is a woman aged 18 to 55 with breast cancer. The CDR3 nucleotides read TGTGCCAGTAGTATATTGTGGGACAGGAGAAATCAGCCCCAGCATTTT. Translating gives CASSILWDRRNQPQHF.